Shown below are 25 T cell receptor beta chains from a single sample sequenced in a study of T cell responses to AZD1222 COVID-19 vaccine. Assay: immunoSEQ multiplex PCR; the TCRdb copy retains only in-frame clones and omits some. The sample shows 150,000 to 200,000 clones, just under 90% of them seen only once. Material: peripheral blood, obtained 28 days after the second dose of the MenACWY control vaccine. The receptors stem from an adult who received the MenACWY meningococcal vaccine as a control.

J is TRBJ2-7 and V is TRBV28; D may be TRBD1 or TRBD2 (5 bases each). V was trimmed by 7 bases and J by 3 bases, leaving 13 bases between them. The germline V gene has CDR1 MDHEN and CDR2 SYDVKM. The CDR3 extends over 13 amino acids. Here the CDR3 DNA reads TGTGCCAGCATGGGACGGGACCACTACGAGCAGTACTTC. Translation: CASMGRDHYEQYF.

This clone was seen a single time. The chain carries TRBV28 and TRBJ2-1; 7 bases are shared with TRBD2. CDR1 is MDHEN and CDR2 is SYDVKM in the germline V gene. This CDR3 is built from 14 residues. V dropped 6 bases and J dropped 6; count of bases not matched to a gene: 8. CDR3 residues: CASSSVGGSNEQFF. CDR3 in DNA: TGTGCCAGCAGCTCCGTAGGCGGGAGCAATGAGCAGTTCTTC.

This chain links TRBV10-1 with TRBJ2-7, with D unclear. The CDR3 consists of 12 residues. Germline V gene data show CDR1 as WNHNN and CDR2 as SYGVQD (reference sequence). V dropped 3 bases and J dropped 2 bases, with 5 bases sitting between them. In DNA form, the CDR3 reads TGCGCCAGCAGTGACAACCCCTACGAGCAGTACTTC. Protein sequence: CASSDNPYEQYF.

This clone occurred a few times. J is TRBJ2-4 and V is TRBV28; D might be TRBD1 (5 bases). V was trimmed by 4 bases and J by 8 bases, leaving 27 bases between them. The CDR3 sequence is 18 residues long. Germline V gives CDR1 MDHEN, CDR2 SYDVKM. CDR3 bases: TGTGCCAGCAGTTCCGCCCCCTCCTCCGACAGATTGTCACACATTCAGTACTTC. Protein sequence: CASSSAPSSDRLSHIQYF.

This clone was recorded once. This chain's CDR3 is CASSLGNTGELFF. CDR3 bases: TGTGCCAGCAGCTTGGGGAACACCGGGGAGCTGTTTTTT. The chain uses TRBV5-4 and TRBJ2-2; no clear D. Trimming stripped 0 bases from V and 1 base from J, with 1 base between. CDR1 SGHNT and CDR2 YYREEE come from the germline V gene (reference sequence). This CDR3 spans 13 amino acids.

The rearrangement joins TRBV19 to TRBJ1-1, with D perhaps matching TRBD1 (5 bases). V was shortened by 3 bases and J by 8 bases, with 16 bases between the two germline ends. The CDR3 contains 14 residues. Germline V lookup: CDR1 LNHDA, CDR2 SQIVND (reference sequence). In DNA, the CDR3 is TGTGCCAGTAGTATCATCAGGGAGGGGTCGGAAGCTTTCTTT. It translates to CASSIIREGSEAFF.

The chain couples TRBV30 to TRBJ2-2, with D unclear. With 6 bases removed from V and 5 bases from J, the gap between germline ends came to 10 bases. The CDR3 covers 12 residues. Germline values: CDR1 GTSNPN, CDR2 SVGIG (reference sequence). DNA of the CDR3: TGTGCCTGCTCGTGGCGTACCGGGGAGCTGTTTTTT. It translates to CACSWRTGELFF.

The chain combines TRBV6-5 with TRBJ2-5; TRBD1 aligns across 7 bases. The V gene's germline CDR1 is MNHEY and CDR2 SVGAGI. This CDR3 has 13 amino acids. V trimming: 6 bases; J trimming: 7 bases; junction bases outside the gene matches: 8. The CDR3 DNA reads TGTGCCAGCAGCTTAGGGGGCGCGAGGACCCAGTACTTC. It encodes CASSLGGARTQYF.

This clone was counted once. This chain connects TRBV6-5 to TRBJ2-7; 9 bases map to TRBD1. CDR3 length: 13 residues. Germline V gene data show CDR1 as MNHEY and CDR2 as SVGAGI. V lost 10 bases and J lost 3; bases outside the gene matches: 7. The CDR3 nucleotides read TGTGCCACCTCCGGGACAGGGTTCTACGAGCAGTACTTC. Protein sequence: CATSGTGFYEQYF.

This rearrangement joins TRBV29-1 to TRBJ1-4, with D possibly matching TRBD1 (5 bases). Germline lookup yields CDR1 SQVTM and CDR2 ANQGSEA. Trimming removed 7 bases from V and 7 bases from J, with 10 bases in between. The CDR3 has 11 amino acids. CDR3 DNA: TGCAGCGCCGTGGGGGGTGAAAAACTGTTTTTT. Translated, it gives CSAVGGEKLFF.

The rearrangement uses TRBV6-2 or TRBV6-3 and TRBJ2-7; 7 nucleotides agree with TRBD2. V dropped 3 bases and J dropped 2; count of bases not matched to a gene: 4. The CDR3 loop spans 14 amino acids. Germline V gene lookup returns CDR1 MNHEY and CDR2 SVGEGT. The chain's CDR3 is CASSYRAGPYEQYF. The CDR3 DNA reads as TGTGCCAGCAGTTATCGAGCGGGGCCCTACGAGCAGTACTTC.

The genes are TRBV11-3 and TRBJ1-2, with D tentatively TRBD1 (5 bases). Germline V CDR1 and CDR2: SGHNT, YENEEA. V lost 4 bases, J lost 6 bases, and 9 bases lay in between. This CDR3 region has 12 residues. This chain's CDR3 is CASSSGTDGYTF. In DNA form, the CDR3 reads TGTGCCAGCAGCTCCGGGACGGATGGCTACACCTTC.

CDR3 DNA sequence: TGTGCCAGTAGCCCCGGGACAGAACCCTACGAGCAGTACTTC. Protein product: CASSPGTEPYEQYF. The chain joins TRBV19 to TRBJ2-7, with TRBD1 matching over 7 bases. CDR3 length equals 14 residues. Germline lookup yields CDR1 LNHDA and CDR2 SQIVND (reference sequence). The ends lost 6 bases at V and 2 bases at J; junction bases unmatched: 7.

The chain employs TRBV11-3 and TRBJ2-2; D might be TRBD1 (6 bases). CDR1 is SGHNT and CDR2 is YENEEA in the germline V gene. The CDR3 sequence is 15 residues long. V was trimmed by 5 bases and J by 6 bases, leaving 16 bases between them. The CDR3: CASSPDRSSSGELFF. As DNA, the CDR3 is TGTGCCAGCAGCCCGGACAGAAGTAGTTCCGGGGAGCTGTTTTTT.

The table lists this clone with a count of one. V is TRBV9 and J is TRBJ2-3, with D perhaps given as TRBD1 or TRBD2 (6 bases each). There are 17 residues in the CDR3. Germline V gene sequence: CDR1 SGDLS, CDR2 YYNGEE. V gave up 0 bases and J gave up 2 bases, with 16 bases separating them. The CDR3 reads CASSVGSRGGLTDTQYF. CDR3 DNA sequence: TGTGCCAGCAGCGTAGGGTCTCGAGGGGGGCTCACAGATACGCAGTATTTT.

The chain recombines TRBV6-4 with TRBJ2-2, with D possibly called TRBD1 or TRBD2 (5 bases each). CDR1 is MRHNA, CDR2 SNTAGT, per germline. This CDR3 has 15 residues. V was cut by 4 bases and J by 3 bases, with 12 bases left in between. The DNA for the CDR3 is TGTGCCAGCAGTGGAAATGGGGGTGACACCGGGGAGCTGTTTTTT. Encoded protein: CASSGNGGDTGELFF.

The rearrangement joins TRBV7-3 to TRBJ2-5, with TRBD2 matching 11 bases. The CDR3 contains 15 residues. V lost 6 bases, J lost 3 bases, and 6 bases stayed unmatched. CDR1 SGHTA and CDR2 FQGTGA come from the germline V gene. The CDR3 DNA is TGTGCCAGCAGTCGGGGACTAGCGGAAAAAGAGACCCAGTACTTC. Translating it yields CASSRGLAEKETQYF.

The V and J genes are TRBV11-2 and TRBJ2-3; D is unresolved. The CDR3 contains 14 residues. Germline loops: CDR1 SGHAT, CDR2 FQNNGV. The ends were cut back, 0 bases at V and 2 bases at J, with 6 bases in the middle. CDR3 DNA sequence: TGTGCCAGCAGCTTAGAACTTTCCACAGATACGCAGTATTTT. Its translation is CASSLELSTDTQYF.

This clone was counted only a few times. J is TRBJ2-7 and V is TRBV4-1; D assignment may be TRBD1 or TRBD2 (5 bases each). CDR1 and CDR2 (germline): MGHRA, YSYEKL. The germline V and J ends were trimmed by 5 bases and 0 bases, with 11 bases remaining between them. The CDR3 is 14 amino acids. CDR3 coding DNA: TGCGCCAGCAGCTTCCGGGACCACTCCTACGAGCAGTACTTC. This encodes CASSFRDHSYEQYF.

This clone came up once. The rearrangement links TRBV11-1 to TRBJ2-3; possibly TRBD1 for D (5 bases). Between the trimmed V and J ends, which lost 4 bases and 0 bases, there was a span of 8 bases. Germline V CDR1 and CDR2: SGHAT, FQDESV (reference sequence). The CDR3 is 14 residues long. CDR3 nucleotides: TGTGCCAGCAGCTCCAGGGCGAGCACAGATACGCAGTATTTT. This encodes CASSSRASTDTQYF.

The chain links TRBV7-9 to TRBJ1-3; 8 bases map to TRBD1. Per the germline V gene, CDR1 is SEHNR and CDR2 is FQNEAQ (reference sequence). Trimming cost V 4 bases and J 7 bases; bases outside gene matches: 9. CDR3 size: 15 residues. The CDR3 sequence: CASSYDRGRRNTIYF. CDR3 coding DNA: TGTGCCAGCAGCTATGACAGGGGTCGGAGGAACACCATATATTTT.

Of note for this clone: The junction differs from germline at one of its ends, possibly a read error. The chain combines TRBV28 with TRBJ2-7; 8 nucleotides match TRBD2. Germline V gives CDR1 MDHEN, CDR2 SYDVKM. This CDR3 comprises 13 residues. The CDR3 DNA sequence: TGTGCCACCAGTCGGGGGGGTTCCTACGAGCAGTACTTC. This translates into CATSRGGSYEQYF.

This chain uses TRBV19 with TRBJ1-4, with no clear D. CDR1 and CDR2 from the germline V gene are LNHDA and SQIVND (reference sequence). This CDR3 region has 14 residues. The V gene lost 3 bases and the J gene lost 3 bases, with 8 bases spanning the gap. CDR3 DNA sequence: TGTGCCAGTAGTATGTGGCTGTCTAATGAAAAACTGTTTTTT. Encoded protein: CASSMWLSNEKLFF.

In its sample, this clone was seen a few times. V and J are TRBV25-1 and TRBJ1-6; D is uncertain. Trimming took off 6 bases at V and 0 bases at J, with 12 bases between the two ends. The CDR3 covers 16 residues. CDR1 and CDR2 from the germline V gene are MGHDK and SYGVNS. CDR3 sequence reads: CASSVTGSSYNSPLHF. The CDR3 bases are TGTGCCAGCAGCGTAACCGGGAGCTCCTATAATTCACCCCTCCACTTT.

V is TRBV7-2 and J is TRBJ2-7; the D is unclear. This CDR3 spans 13 amino acids. V was pared by 2 bases and J by 7 bases, with 12 bases between. Germline values: CDR1 SGHTA, CDR2 FQGNSA. Here the CDR3 DNA reads TGTGCCAGCAGCTTAATGGGTTCGGAGGAGCAGTACTTC. This gives the protein CASSLMGSEEQYF.